This TCR beta chain was retrieved from a study of early T cells in non-severe SARS-CoV-2 infection. Study-level background: The authors sequenced bulk RNA from unsorted whole blood, leaving chains unpaired.

One entry per CDR3 protein, called by TCRdb with MiXCR from the 5' RACE reads. The sample carries roughly 99,000 distinct CDR3 sequences, over 8.5% recorded once. The CDR3 spans 13 residues. The germline V gene has CDR1 ENHRY and CDR2 SYGVKD. Trimming pared 0 bases from V and 10 bases from J, leaving 7 bases between. The chain combines TRBV10-3 with TRBJ1-6; D may be TRBD1 (5 bases). This sequence was found in an adult who was a healthcare worker with PCR-confirmed SARS-CoV-2 infection or an uninfected control (not recorded which). The sequencing input was whole blood. The CDR3: CAISESEGSPLHF. The CDR3 DNA reads as TGTGCCATCAGTGAGTCCGAGGGGTCACCCCTCCACTTT.